These 26 T cell receptor beta chains were all obtained from the same sample, sequenced in a study of cytomegalovirus exposure and HLA in healthy donors. Here immunoSEQ multiplex PCR was the method, and the copy in TCRdb shows in-frame clones only, minus some. The repertoire holds around 120,000 clones, roughly 88% seen once, with about 5.3% in the top ten. The sequencing input was PBMCs. Every receptor here comes from a man aged 18 to 30 in good health and CMV-seronegative.

The chain recombines TRBV10-3 with TRBJ1-5, with 11 positions matching TRBD1. This CDR3 region has 15 residues. J was trimmed by 6 bases and V by 6 bases; bases with no gene match: 7. Germline assignment: CDR1 ENHRY and CDR2 SYGVKD. The CDR3 nucleotides read TGTGCCATCAGCCGGGACAGGGGGTATGGTCAGCCCCAGCATTTT. Translation gives CAISRDRGYGQPQHF.

Remarks on this clone: A read error may account for a junction end that differs from germline. CDR3 protein: CASSQGGRGVSSEAFF. For the CDR3, the DNA is TGTGCCAGCAGTCAAGGTGGCAGGGGCGTCTCTTCTGAAGCTTTCTTT. The V call is TRBV14, the J call TRBJ1-1; D is possibly TRBD1 (6 bases). Germline assignment: CDR1 SGHDN and CDR2 FVKESK. The CDR3 is made up of 16 amino acids. The complete variable domain, with remaining parts taken from reference TRBV14 and TRBJ1-1, reads EAGVTQFPSHSVIEKGQTVTLRCDPISGHDNLYWYRRVMGKEIKFLLHFVKESKQDESGMPNNRFLAERTGGTYSTLKVQPAELEDSGVYFCASSQGGRGVSSEAFFGQGTRLTVV.

This clone has a single count. The chain couples TRBV28 to TRBJ1-2; no clear D. This CDR3 contains 12 residues. V lost 6 bases and J 5 bases, leaving 10 bases between the germline ends. CDR1 and CDR2 (germline): MDHEN, SYDVKM. The CDR3 nucleotides are TGTGCCAGCAGCGAAGGAGAGTATGGCTACACCTTC. It translates to CASSEGEYGYTF.

The chain uses TRBV13 and TRBJ1-1; 10 bases are shared with TRBD1. The CDR3 contains 15 residues. V shed 6 bases, J shed 4 bases, and the junction held 8 bases outside the gene matches. CDR1 and CDR2 from the germline V gene are PRHDT and FYEKMQ (reference sequence). Here the CDR3 reads CASSQQGQGSTEAFF. The CDR3 region has the DNA TGTGCCAGCAGTCAACAGGGACAGGGGAGCACTGAAGCTTTCTTT.

This clone was observed a single time. The J gene is TRBJ1-5, the V gene TRBV30, with D maybe TRBD1 (6 bases). Looked up from germline, CDR1 is GTSNPN and CDR2 is SVGIG (reference sequence). CDR3 length: 13 amino acids. V lost 4 bases and J 15 bases, leaving 22 bases between the germline ends. CDR3 protein: CAWTASAGGGRHF. CDR3 DNA: TGTGCCTGGACCGCCTCTGCTGGGGGGGGCCGGCATTTT.

The J gene is TRBJ2-1, the V gene TRBV7-7, with D possibly matching TRBD2 (5 bases). The CDR3 totals 14 residues. Deletions cut 5 bases from V and 5 bases from J, with 13 bases between. Germline CDR1 is SSHAT and CDR2 is FNYEAQ (reference sequence). CDR3 sequence (DNA): TGTGCCAGCAGCGCACTAGGATTGAACAATGAGCAGTTCTTC. As protein: CASSALGLNNEQFF. The full variable domain, rest sourced from reference TRBV7-7 and TRBJ2-1, is GAGVSQSPRYKVTKRGQDVTLRCDPISSHATLYWYQQALGQGPEFLTYFNYEAQPDKSGLPSDRFSAERPEGSISTLTIQRTEQRDSAMYRCASSALGLNNEQFFGPGTRLTVL.

The V gene is TRBV5-1, the J gene TRBJ2-6; 7 bases map to TRBD1. This CDR3 contains 18 residues. With 4 bases clipped from V and 0 bases from J, the junction kept 10 bases outside the gene matches. The germline CDR1 and CDR2 sequences are SGHRS and YFSETQ. The CDR3 nucleotides read TGCGCCAGCAGCCTCCGGGACAGCAGCTCCTCTGGGGCCAACGTCCTGACTTTC. Translating it yields CASSLRDSSSSGANVLTF.

V is TRBV27 and J is TRBJ1-1; weak D call: TRBD1 (5 bases). The V end was cut by 4 bases, the J end by 1 base, with 10 bases between. CDR1 and CDR2 from the germline V gene are MNHEY and SMNVEV (reference sequence). This CDR3 has 14 amino acids. The CDR3 DNA follows: TGTGCCAGCAGTTCTTGGGGCGAGAACACTGAAGCTTTCTTT. Its protein product is CASSSWGENTEAFF.

The J gene is TRBJ2-7, the V gene TRBV7-2; D perhaps matches TRBD1 (5 bases). Germline V gene data show CDR1 as SGHTA and CDR2 as FQGNSA. Between the trimmed V and J ends, which lost 2 bases and 2 bases, there was a span of 13 bases. The CDR3 spans 15 residues. The CDR3 sequence: CASSLQGRAPYEQYF. CDR3 DNA sequence: TGTGCCAGCAGCTTACAAGGCAGGGCACCCTACGAGCAGTACTTC.

The chain carries TRBV4-2 and TRBJ1-1; D remains unclear. This CDR3 region has 16 residues. V gave up 1 base and J gave up 5 bases, with 17 bases separating them. The germline CDR1 and CDR2 sequences are LGHNA and YNFKEQ. CDR3 region: CASSQGNRAPGTEAFF. The CDR3 DNA reads as TGTGCCAGCAGCCAAGGGAACCGGGCCCCGGGGACTGAAGCTTTCTTT.

This clone appeared a few times. This chain uses TRBV14 with TRBJ1-1; possibly TRBD1 for D (5 bases). V was pared by 4 bases and J by 8 bases, with 20 bases between. Germline V gene lookup returns CDR1 SGHDN and CDR2 FVKESK. This CDR3 region has 15 residues. This chain's CDR3 is CASSLRGLPREEAFF. The CDR3 nucleotides are TGTGCCAGCAGCCTACGGGGACTACCGAGGGAGGAAGCTTTCTTT.

The chain uses TRBV7-6 and TRBJ1-4; the match to TRBD1 covers 7 bases. This CDR3 is 14 amino acids long. Germline V gene sequence: CDR1 SGHVS, CDR2 FNYEAQ. The trim removed 4 bases at V and 4 bases at J, leaving 3 bases unmatched. CDR3 region: CASSSDRLNEKLFF. The CDR3 DNA sequence: TGTGCCAGCAGCTCGGACAGGCTTAATGAAAAACTGTTTTTT.

The J gene is TRBJ2-3, the V gene TRBV18; D is undetermined. Germline V CDR1 and CDR2: KGHSH, LQKENI. V dropped 3 bases and J dropped 6 bases, with 13 bases sitting between them. The CDR3 is 14 residues long. CDR3 DNA: TGTGCCAGCTCACCCCTGAGCCTCGAGGATACGCAGTATTTT. Translating it yields CASSPLSLEDTQYF.

The rearrangement uses TRBV6-1 and TRBJ1-5; D is unresolved. The CDR3 covers 15 residues. Germline V CDR1 and CDR2: MNHNS, SASEGT. Trimming took off 2 bases at V and 3 bases at J, with 11 bases between the two ends. The CDR3 DNA reads as TGTGCCAGCAGTGAATTGAACAGTCCCAATCAGCCCCAGCATTTT. Protein: CASSELNSPNQPQHF.

This rearrangement joins TRBV27 to TRBJ1-6; possibly TRBD1 for D (6 bases). Germline V gene lookup returns CDR1 MNHEY and CDR2 SMNVEV (reference sequence). Trimming pared 3 bases from V and 0 bases from J, leaving 15 bases between. This CDR3 contains 18 residues. The CDR3 loop reads CASSLALTGTSYNSPLHF. In DNA form, the CDR3 reads TGTGCCAGCAGTTTGGCGCTAACAGGGACCTCCTATAATTCACCCCTCCACTTT.

The chain combines TRBV25-1 with TRBJ1-2; no clear D gene. Germline CDR1 is MGHDK and CDR2 is SYGVNS. V was trimmed by 2 bases and J by 6 bases, leaving 13 bases between them. CDR3 length: 14 residues. The CDR3 protein is CASSERQERDGYTF. The DNA of the CDR3 is TGTGCCAGCAGTGAAAGGCAGGAACGTGATGGCTACACCTTC.

This clone appeared once. The chain links TRBV5-1 to TRBJ1-2, with a weak D call TRBD1 (6 bases). The CDR3 has 13 amino acids. Germline CDR1 reads SGHRS; CDR2 reads YFSETQ. The V gene lost 2 bases and the J gene lost 4 bases, with 9 bases spanning the gap. CDR3 protein: CASSLGQTYGYTF. CDR3 coding DNA: TGCGCCAGCAGCTTAGGACAGACCTATGGCTACACCTTC. The full variable domain, completed using reference TRBV5-1 and TRBJ1-2, is KAGVTQTPRYLIKTRGQQVTLSCSPISGHRSVSWYQQTPGQGLQFLFEYFSETQRNKGNFPGRFSGRQFSNSRSEMNVSTLELGDSALYLCASSLGQTYGYTFGSGTRLTVV.

The chain recombines TRBV30 with TRBJ2-7; 12 positions match TRBD2. The V segment lost 2 bases and the J segment 2 bases; nucleotides outside the gene matches: 4. Germline V CDR1 and CDR2: GTSNPN, SVGIG (reference sequence). This CDR3 spans 15 amino acids. In nucleotides, the CDR3 is TGTGCCTGGAGTCTAGCGGGGGGGAGGACCTACGAGCAGTACTTC. This sequence encodes CAWSLAGGRTYEQYF.

The CDR3 loop is CASSYSKYFGELFF. In DNA, the CDR3 is TGTGCCAGCAGTTACTCGAAATACTTCGGGGAGCTGTTTTTT. The chain has TRBV6-5 and TRBJ2-2; D unresolved. The V end lost 0 bases, the J end lost 7 bases, and 9 bases lay between the germline ends. The length of the CDR3 is 14 residues. Germline V gene data show CDR1 as MNHEY and CDR2 as SVGAGI.

This chain links TRBV30 with TRBJ1-5; 7 bases line up with TRBD1. The CDR3 covers 15 residues. Trimming cost V 3 bases and J 0 bases; bases outside gene matches: 5. Germline CDR1 and CDR2: GTSNPN and SVGIG (reference sequence). The CDR3 DNA is TGTGCCTGGAGCCAAGGGACAGTTAGCAATCAGCCCCAGCATTTT. This sequence encodes CAWSQGTVSNQPQHF.

The sample holds many counts of this clone. The DNA for the CDR3 is TGTGCCAGCAGTGAAGGGACAGGGGGCTATGGCTACACCTTC. Encoded protein: CASSEGTGGYGYTF. The V and J genes are TRBV6-1 and TRBJ1-2, with TRBD1 identical over 10 bases. Germline loops: CDR1 MNHNS, CDR2 SASEGT. V lost 1 base and J lost 4; bases outside the gene matches: 0. This CDR3 has 14 amino acids.

The chain combines TRBV19 with TRBJ2-7; tentatively, D is TRBD1 (5 bases). The germline V gene encodes CDR1 LNHDA and CDR2 SQIVND (reference sequence). The CDR3 is 14 residues long. Trimming removed 6 bases from V and 0 bases from J, with 12 bases in between. CDR3 amino acids: CASSRQFSSYEQYF. In nucleotides, the CDR3 is TGTGCCAGTAGCCGACAGTTCAGCTCCTACGAGCAGTACTTC.

The CDR3, as DNA: TGTGCCAGCAAACGGGGGACCGGTAGGGGCTCGGAGACCCAGTACTTC. It codes for CASKRGTGRGSETQYF. This chain joins TRBV21-1 and TRBJ2-5; the D segment call TRBD2 is taken from the table without a DNA check. TRBV21-1 is a pseudogene segment. CDR3 length equals 16 residues.

In its sample, this clone was seen a few times. This rearrangement joins TRBV7-8 to TRBJ1-4; D possibly corresponds to TRBD1 (5 bases). Germline values: CDR1 SGHVS, CDR2 FQNEAQ. This CDR3 is built from 13 residues. The V end was cut by 4 bases, the J end by 12 bases, with 15 bases between. The DNA of the CDR3 is TGTGCCAGCAGCTCCCGGGACGCGGGGCAACTGTTTTTT. It encodes CASSSRDAGQLFF. The entire variable domain, with the rest obtained from reference TRBV7-8 and TRBJ1-4, is as follows: GAGVSQSPRYKVAKRGQDVALRCDPISGHVSLFWYQQALGQGPEFLTYFQNEAQLDKSGLPSDRFFAERPEGSVSTLKIQRTQQEDSAVYLCASSSRDAGQLFFGSGTQLSVL.

This clone has just a few counts. The chain is built from TRBV10-3 and TRBJ2-5, with D possibly being TRBD1 (6 bases). Trimming pared 3 bases from V and 1 base from J, leaving 12 bases between. Germline CDR1 is ENHRY and CDR2 is SYGVKD. The CDR3 totals 15 residues. CDR3 nucleotides: TGTGCCATCAGTGAAAGGCCAGGGGCCCAAGAGACCCAGTACTTC. This gives the protein CAISERPGAQETQYF.

The rearrangement links TRBV30 to TRBJ2-3; a weak D match, TRBD2 (5 bases). Germline V gene data show CDR1 as GTSNPN and CDR2 as SVGIG (reference sequence). CDR3 length: 13 residues. As DNA, the CDR3 is TGTGCTTCTGGAGGCGGAGGCGTGGATACGCAGTATTTT. Translating it yields CASGGGGVDTQYF.